This T cell receptor (beta chain) derives from a study of blood T cell repertoires in COVID-19. Study overall: Italy, Spain and the United States were the sources of the convalescent and acute COVID-19 samples. PBMCs, B-cell-depleted T cells, or T cells provided the cDNA or gDNA that made up the material.

In the original analysis: For nucleated cells, counts were estimated from reference gene primer amplification. The assay was immunoSEQ multiplex PCR, and TCRdb's table has in-frame clones only and misses some. V and J calls and clone size are those listed in that table; D and trimming were worked out from the DNA. Found here are about 190,000 clones, less than 80% of them singletons; the top ten hold about 13%. Germline-derived CDR1 and CDR2 are KGHSH and LQKENI. The V and J ends lost 5 bases and 8 bases, in that order; junction bases with no gene match: 7. The CDR3 spans 14 residues. The chain uses TRBV18 and TRBJ1-4; 8 bases fit TRBD1. The source of this sequence is a man aged 45-65 years who had recovered from COVID-19. The sequencing input was peripheral blood. The CDR3 region is CASSSSGGREKLFF. The CDR3, as DNA: TGTGCCAGCTCATCCTCAGGGGGCCGAGAAAAACTGTTTTTT. Based on the CDR3 plus reference TRBV18 and TRBJ1-4, the full variable domain is NAGVMQNPRHLVRRRGQEARLRCSPMKGHSHVYWYRQLPEEGLKFMVYLQKENIIDESGMPKERFSAEFPKEGPSILRIQQVVRGDSAAYFCASSSSGGREKLFFGSGTQLSVL.